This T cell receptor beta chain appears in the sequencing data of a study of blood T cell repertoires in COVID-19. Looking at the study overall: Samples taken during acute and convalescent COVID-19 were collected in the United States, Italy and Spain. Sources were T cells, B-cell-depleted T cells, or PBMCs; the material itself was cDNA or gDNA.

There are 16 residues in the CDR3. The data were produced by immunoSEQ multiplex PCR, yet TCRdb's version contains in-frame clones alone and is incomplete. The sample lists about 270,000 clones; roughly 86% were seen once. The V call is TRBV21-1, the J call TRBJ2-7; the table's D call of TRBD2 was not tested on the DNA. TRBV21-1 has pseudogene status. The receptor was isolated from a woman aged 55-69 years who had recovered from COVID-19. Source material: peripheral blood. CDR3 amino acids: CASSKVKAAGFYEQYF. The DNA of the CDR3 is TGTGCCAGCAGCAAAGTAAAGGCGGCGGGATTCTACGAGCAGTACTTC.